Sequencing of this T cell receptor (beta chain) was carried out in a study of T-cell reconstitution after alpha-beta-depleted transplantation in children. A TCRbeta library incorporating unique molecular identifiers was prepared. TCRdb re-derived calls from the PCR reads in MiXCR, one entry per CDR3 protein. The sample includes a few hundred thousand distinct CDR3 sequences, around 12% of them seen just once. This clonotype was counted a few times. Unmatched junction bases numbered 9, after V lost 5 bases and J lost 6 bases. CDR1 is SGHTA, CDR2 FQGNSA, per germline. This CDR3 is 15 amino acids long. J is TRBJ2-7 and V is TRBV7-2; 11 bases match TRBD1. This specimen consisted of PBMCs from the stem cell graft donor, obtained from the stem cell graft. The TCR originated in a human donor who donated a stem cell graft to a child with combined immunodeficiency. The CDR3 DNA is TGTGCCAGCAGCCCCGGGACAGGGGGATCAGGCGAGCAGTACTTC. Its translation: CASSPGTGGSGEQYF.